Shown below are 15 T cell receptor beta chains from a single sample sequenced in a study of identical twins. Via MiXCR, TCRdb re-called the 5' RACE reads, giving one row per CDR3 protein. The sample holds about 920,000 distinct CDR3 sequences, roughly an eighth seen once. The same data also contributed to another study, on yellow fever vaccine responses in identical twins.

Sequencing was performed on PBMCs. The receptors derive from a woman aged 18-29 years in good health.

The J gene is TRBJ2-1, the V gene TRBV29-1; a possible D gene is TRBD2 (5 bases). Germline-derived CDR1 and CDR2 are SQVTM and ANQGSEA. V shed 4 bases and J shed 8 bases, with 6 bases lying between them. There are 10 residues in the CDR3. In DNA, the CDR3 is TGCAGCGTTGTAGCGCATGAGCAGTTCTTC. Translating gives CSVVAHEQFF.

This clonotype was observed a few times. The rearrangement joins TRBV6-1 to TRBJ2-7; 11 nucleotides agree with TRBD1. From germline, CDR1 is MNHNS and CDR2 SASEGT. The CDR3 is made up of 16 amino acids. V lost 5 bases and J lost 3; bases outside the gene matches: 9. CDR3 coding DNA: TGTGCCAGCAGTCGCTTAGGACAGGGGGCTTTCTACGAGCAGTACTTC. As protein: CASSRLGQGAFYEQYF.

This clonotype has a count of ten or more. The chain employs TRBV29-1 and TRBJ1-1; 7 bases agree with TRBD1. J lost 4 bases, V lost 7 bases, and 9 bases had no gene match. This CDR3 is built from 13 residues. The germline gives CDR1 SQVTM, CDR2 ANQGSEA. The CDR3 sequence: CSDQQGPGTEAFF. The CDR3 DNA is TGCAGCGACCAACAGGGGCCGGGCACTGAAGCTTTCTTT.

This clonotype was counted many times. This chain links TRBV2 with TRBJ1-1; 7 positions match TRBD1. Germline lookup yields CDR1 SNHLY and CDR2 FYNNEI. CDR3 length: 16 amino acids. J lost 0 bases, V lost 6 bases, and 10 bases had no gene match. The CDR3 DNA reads TGTGCCAGCAGAATACAGGGGATGGGGATGAACACTGAAGCTTTCTTT. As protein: CASRIQGMGMNTEAFF.

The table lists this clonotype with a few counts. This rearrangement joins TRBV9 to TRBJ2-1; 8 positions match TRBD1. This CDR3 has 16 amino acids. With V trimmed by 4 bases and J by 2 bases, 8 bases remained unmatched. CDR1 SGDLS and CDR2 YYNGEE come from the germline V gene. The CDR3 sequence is CASSSRTGWTYNEQFF. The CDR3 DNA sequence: TGTGCCAGCAGCTCCAGGACAGGGTGGACCTACAATGAGCAGTTCTTC.

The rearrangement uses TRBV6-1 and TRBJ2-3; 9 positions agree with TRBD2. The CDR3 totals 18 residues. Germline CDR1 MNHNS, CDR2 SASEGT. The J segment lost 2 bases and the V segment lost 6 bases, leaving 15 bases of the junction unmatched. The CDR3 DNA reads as TGTGCCAGCAGCCGGACCCCCCCGGCGGGAGGGGTCACAGATACGCAGTATTTT. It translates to CASSRTPPAGGVTDTQYF.

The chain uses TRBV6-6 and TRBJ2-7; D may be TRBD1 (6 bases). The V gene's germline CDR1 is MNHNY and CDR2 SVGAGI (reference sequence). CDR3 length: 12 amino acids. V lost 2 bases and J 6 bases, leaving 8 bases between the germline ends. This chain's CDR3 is CASSYTGTEQYF. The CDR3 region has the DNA TGTGCCAGCAGTTACACAGGGACCGAGCAGTACTTC.

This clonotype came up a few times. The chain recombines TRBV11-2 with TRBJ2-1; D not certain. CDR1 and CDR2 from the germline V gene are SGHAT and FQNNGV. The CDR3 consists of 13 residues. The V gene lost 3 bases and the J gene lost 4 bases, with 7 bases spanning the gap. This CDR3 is CASSFTVYNEQFF. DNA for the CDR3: TGTGCCAGCAGCTTCACGGTTTACAATGAGCAGTTCTTC.

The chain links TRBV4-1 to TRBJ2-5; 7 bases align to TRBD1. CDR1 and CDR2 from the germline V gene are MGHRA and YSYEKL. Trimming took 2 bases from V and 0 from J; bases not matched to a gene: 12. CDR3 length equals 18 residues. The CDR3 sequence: CASSQTLTGRGYQETQYF. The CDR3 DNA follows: TGCGCCAGCAGCCAAACTTTGACAGGGAGAGGGTACCAAGAGACCCAGTACTTC.

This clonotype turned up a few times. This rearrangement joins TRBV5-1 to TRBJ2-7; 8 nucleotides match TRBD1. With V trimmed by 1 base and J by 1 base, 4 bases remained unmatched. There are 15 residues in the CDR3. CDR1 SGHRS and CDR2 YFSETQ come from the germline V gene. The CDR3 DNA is TGCGCCAGCAGCTTGATCGGGACAGGTTCCTACGAGCAGTACTTC. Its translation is CASSLIGTGSYEQYF.

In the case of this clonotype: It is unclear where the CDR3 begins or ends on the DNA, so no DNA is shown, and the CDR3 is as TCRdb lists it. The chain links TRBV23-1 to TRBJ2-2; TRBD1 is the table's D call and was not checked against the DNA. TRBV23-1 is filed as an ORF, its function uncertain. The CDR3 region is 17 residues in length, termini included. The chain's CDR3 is CASSQSRDRATPGSCFF.

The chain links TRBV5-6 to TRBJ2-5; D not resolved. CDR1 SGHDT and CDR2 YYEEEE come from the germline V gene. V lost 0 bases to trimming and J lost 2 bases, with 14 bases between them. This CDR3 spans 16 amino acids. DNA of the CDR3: TGTGCCAGCAGCTTGGTGGCTTCACCGACACAAGAGACCCAGTACTTC. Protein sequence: CASSLVASPTQETQYF.

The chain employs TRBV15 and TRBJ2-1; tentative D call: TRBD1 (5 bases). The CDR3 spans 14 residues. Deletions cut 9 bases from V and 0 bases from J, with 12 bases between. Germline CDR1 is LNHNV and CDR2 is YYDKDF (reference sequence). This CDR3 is CATHRLSSYNEQFF. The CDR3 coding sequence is TGTGCCACGCACAGGCTAAGCTCCTACAATGAGCAGTTCTTC.

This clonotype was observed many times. The CDR3 region is CASSLGLAGVTGELFF. CDR3 DNA sequence: TGTGCCAGCAGCTTAGGACTAGCGGGGGTCACCGGGGAGCTGTTTTTT. The V gene is TRBV5-6, the J gene TRBJ2-2, with 13 bases fitting TRBD2. There are 16 residues in the CDR3. V was clipped by 2 bases and J by 4 bases; unmatched bases: 2. Looked up from germline, CDR1 is SGHDT and CDR2 is YYEEEE. The variable domain in full, with the rest retrieved from reference TRBV5-6 and TRBJ2-2, is DAGVTQSPTHLIKTRGQQVTLRCSPKSGHDTVSWYQQALGQGPQFIFQYYEEEERQRGNFPDRFSGHQFPNYSSELNVNALLLGDSALYLCASSLGLAGVTGELFFGEGSRLTVL.

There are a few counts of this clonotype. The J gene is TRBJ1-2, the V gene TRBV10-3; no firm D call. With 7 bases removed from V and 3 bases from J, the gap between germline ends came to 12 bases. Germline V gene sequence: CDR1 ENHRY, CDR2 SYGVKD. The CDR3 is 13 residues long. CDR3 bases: TGTGCCATCAAGGAGGTTCTCGACTATGGCTACACCTTC. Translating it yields CAIKEVLDYGYTF.